This T cell receptor beta chain is from a study of T cell responses to AZD1222 COVID-19 vaccine. Study-wide findings and caveats: With two AZD1222 doses given, Spike-specific TCR breadth and depth both rose. Across spike, vaccine-associated CD4 TCRs were found, dominant at 160-218 and 743-854.

Libraries were prepared by immunoSEQ multiplex PCR; TCRdb keeps only in-frame clonotypes and omits some of them. The sample consists of 120,000 or so clones, about 90% of them appearing once. This CDR3 is built from 14 residues. V dropped 3 bases and J dropped 0 bases, with 8 bases sitting between them. Germline V CDR1 and CDR2: SGHAT, FQNNGV. A word on this clone: Its antigen is unknown.

This receptor was identified in an adult in good health. Sequenced material: peripheral blood, taken on day 0 of AZD1222 vaccination. J is TRBJ2-5 and V is TRBV11-2; D is undetermined. The CDR3 loop reads CASSFQRNQETQYF. CDR3 bases: TGTGCCAGCAGCTTTCAGAGGAACCAAGAGACCCAGTACTTC.